This T cell receptor beta chain was captured by sequencing in a study of blood T cell repertoires in COVID-19. V shed 1 base, J shed 4 bases, and the junction held 13 bases outside the gene matches. The CDR3 is 18 amino acids. Per the germline V gene, CDR1 is SGDLS and CDR2 is YYNGEE. Profiled with immunoSEQ multiplex PCR; TCRdb holds only in-frame clones, not every one. The sample contains roughly 67,000 clones, around four fifths of which appear only once. The sample comprised peripheral blood. This chain joins TRBV9 and TRBJ2-5; TRBD2 aligns across 10 bases. The sequence was collected from a woman in her 50s with active or convalescent COVID-19. As DNA, the CDR3 is TGTGCCAGCAGCGTACCCAGAGGGGCTAGCGGGAGCAGAGAGACCCAGTACTTC. It yields the protein CASSVPRGASGSRETQYF.